The rows below give T cell receptor beta chains drawn from one sample of a study of OX40 agonist ivuxolimab in advanced cancers. TCRdb keeps only in-frame clones here, not all; method: immunoSEQ multiplex PCR. The data contain under 75,000 clones, around nine tenths of them seen just once; the ten biggest clones take up 2% to 2.5%. Source: CD4+ or CD8+ T cells sorted from blood, taken in a trial of the OX40 agonist ivuxolimab. These receptors all come from an adult with an advanced solid tumor such as melanoma, head and neck, liver or kidney cancer. Both conserved end residues are part of each CDR3. The D gene is left open where the match is weak. Expanded clones get a size class; other rows say once, few or many, or leave the size out.

>NA|TRBJ2-1|TRBV5-8|NA
TGTGCCAGCAGCTTGGGGGACTTCTCCTACAATGAGCAGTTCTTC
CASSLGDFSYNEQFF
>NA|TRBJ2-5|TRBV27|NA
TGTGCCAGCAGTTTTTTAGCGGAACCGCAACGTTACCAAGAGACCCAGTACTTC
CASSFLAEPQRYQETQYF
>NA|TRBJ2-7|TRBV4-2|once
TGTGCCAGCAGCCAAGATCTACTGGAGCAGTACTTC
CASSQDLLEQYF
>TRBD1|TRBJ1-5|TRBV28|few
TGTGCCAGCAGTCGACAGGGTTCTCGCAATCAGCCCCAGCATTTT
CASSRQGSRNQPQHF
>TRBD2|TRBJ2-7|TRBV10-2|NA
TGCGCCAGCGTCGGGACTAGCGGGTCCTACGAGCAGTACTTC
CASVGTSGSYEQYF
>NA|TRBJ2-6|TRBV4-1|NA
TGCGCCAGCAGCCAAGTTACCGGGACCCGTGAGGCCAACGTCCTGACTTTC
CASSQVTGTREANVLTF
>TRBD1|TRBJ2-5|TRBV5-1|NA
TGCGCCAGCAGCTTGGAAGGGACAGGGAGTCAAGAGACCCAGTACTTC
CASSLEGTGSQETQYF
>NA|TRBJ1-3|TRBV4-1|NA
TGCGCCAGCAGCGAACAGGGATGGGCTGGAAACACCATATATTTT
CASSEQGWAGNTIYF
>TRBD1|TRBJ1-1|TRBV2|NA
TGTGCCAGCAGTGAAGATGGCAGGGGGCAAGTAACTTTCTTT
CASSEDGRGQVTFF
>NA|TRBJ2-7|TRBV4-2|NA
TGTGCCAGCTCGGAAGCGGTTAAGGTCGAGTACGAGCAGTACTTC
CASSEAVKVEYEQYF
>TRBD2|TRBJ2-2|TRBV7-9|NA
TGTGCCAGCAGCATGGGACTAGCGGGGTCCGGGGAGCTGTTTTTT
CASSMGLAGSGELFF
>NA|TRBJ2-2|TRBV25-1|once
TGTGCCAGCAGAGACAGTCACGGGGAGCTGTTTTTT
CASRDSHGELFF
>TRBD2|TRBJ2-3|TRBV4-2|NA
TGTGCCAGCAGCCAAGCCGCGGGACTAGCGGGAGAATGGACTAGCACAGATACGCAGTATTTT
CASSQAAGLAGEWTSTDTQYF
>TRBD2|TRBJ2-1|TRBV7-3|NA
TGTGCCAGCAGCCCAGGACTAGCTGGGGGGGATGAGCAGTTCTTC
CASSPGLAGGDEQFF
>TRBD2|TRBJ2-2|TRBV11-2|NA
TGTGCCAGCAGCCGTTCTAGCGGGACCGGGGAGCTGTTTTTT
CASSRSSGTGELFF
>TRBD2|TRBJ2-7|TRBV6-6|few
TGTGCCAGCAGCCCCGGACTAGCGCTAAGCTCCTACGAGCAGTACTTC
CASSPGLALSSYEQYF
>TRBD2|TRBJ2-1|TRBV7-9|few
TGTGCCAGCAGCTCTAGCGGGGGATACAATGAGCAGTTCTTC
CASSSSGGYNEQFF
>NA|TRBJ2-1|TRBV9|NA
TGTGCCAGCAGCTCCCGCTCCAGCCCCTACAATGAGCAGTTCTTC
CASSSRSSPYNEQFF
>NA|TRBJ1-6|TRBV18|NA
TGTGCCAGCTCACGGGCAGGTTATTCACCCCTCCACTTT
CASSRAGYSPLHF
>TRBD2|TRBJ2-3|TRBV5-1|NA
TGCGCCAGCAGCTTAGCGGGAGTTTACGATACGCAGTATTTT
CASSLAGVYDTQYF
>NA|TRBJ2-3|TRBV19|NA
TGTGCCAGTAGAGACAGGTCGGATACGCAGTATTTT
CASRDRSDTQYF
>NA|TRBJ1-5|TRBV6-6|NA
TGTGCCAGCATTATGAACGCATTATATAGCAATCAGCCCCAGCATTTT
CASIMNALYSNQPQHF
>NA|TRBJ1-5|TRBV4-1|NA
TGCGCCAGCAGCCTCCAAGGAGGGGGTCAGCCCCAGCATTTT
CASSLQGGGQPQHF
>NA|TRBJ2-3|TRBV21-1|NA
TGTGCCTTGCGACAGGGAGACACAGATACGCAGTATTTT
CALRQGDTDTQYF
>NA|TRBJ1-6|TRBV6-1|NA
TGTGCCAGCAGTGCCGGGACCGGGGTCTCACCCCTCCACTTT
CASSAGTGVSPLHF
>TRBD2|TRBJ2-3|TRBV11-2|NA
TGTGCCAGCAGTCGCTATAGCGGGAGGGTTAATACAGATACGCAGTATTTT
CASSRYSGRVNTDTQYF
>NA|TRBJ2-7|TRBV7-2|once
TGTGCCAGCAGCTTACGAGGGGAGCAGTACTTC
CASSLRGEQYF
>NA|TRBJ2-6|TRBV25-1|NA
TGTGCCAGCAGTGACCCCCCGGGGGCTGGGGCCAACGTCCTGACTTTC
CASSDPPGAGANVLTF
>NA|TRBJ1-4|TRBV6-1|NA
TGTGCCACCTCGACAGCAACTAATGAAAAACTGTTTTTT
CATSTATNEKLFF
>TRBD2|TRBJ2-3|TRBV28|NA
TGTGCCAGCAGTCCGGGACTAGCGGGAGCGTTTACAGATACGCAGTATTTT
CASSPGLAGAFTDTQYF
>TRBD1|TRBJ1-1|TRBV18|few
TGTGCCAGCTCACGGGACAGGGTTGGTACTGAAGCTTTCTTT
CASSRDRVGTEAFF
>NA|TRBJ1-5|TRBV18|once
TGTGCCAGCTCAACCTCGGTAACGGGGCGCCAGCCCCAGCATTTT
CASSTSVTGRQPQHF
>NA|TRBJ1-4|TRBV18|NA
TGTGCCAGCTCACCCGGCGGGGGTGAAAAACTGTTTTTT
CASSPGGGEKLFF
>NA|TRBJ1-2|TRBV2|NA
TGTGCCAGCAGTCAAGACAGGATCTATGGCTACACCTTC
CASSQDRIYGYTF
>NA|TRBJ1-2|TRBV2|NA
TGTGCCAGCAGATTAGGGGGGGGCTACACCTTC
CASRLGGGYTF
>NA|TRBJ2-1|TRBV7-2|NA
TGTGCCAGCAGCTTAGGGGACAAAGGATACAATGAGCAGTTCTTC
CASSLGDKGYNEQFF
>NA|TRBJ2-1|TRBV7-2|NA
TGTGCCAGCAGCTTCCTGGGTGAGCAGTTCTTC
CASSFLGEQFF
>NA|TRBJ1-4|TRBV19|NA
TGTGCCAGTAGTATACAAGGGGGTAATGAAAAACTGTTTTTT
CASSIQGGNEKLFF
>TRBD2|TRBJ2-3|TRBV2|NA
TGTGCCAGCAGACTAGCGGGGTTGAGCACAGATACGCAGTATTTT
CASRLAGLSTDTQYF
>NA|TRBJ2-2|TRBV18|NA
TGTGCCAGCTCACCTAGGACAGTTAACACCGGGGAGCTGTTTTTT
CASSPRTVNTGELFF
>NA|TRBJ1-4|TRBV9|NA
TGTGCCAGCAGCGTGGGACATCTTACAACTAATGAAAAACTGTTTTTT
CASSVGHLTTNEKLFF
>NA|TRBJ1-1|TRBV11-3|NA
TGTGCCAGCAGCGAAGCCTCAGGGAAACCCGAAGCTTTCTTT
CASSEASGKPEAFF
>NA|TRBJ1-2|TRBV28|few
TGTGCCAGCAGTTTACCTGGAGGGGGGGCAGTTAACTATGGCTACACCTTC
CASSLPGGGAVNYGYTF
>NA|TRBJ1-1|TRBV5-1|NA
TGCGCCAGCAGCGCCGGACCGGGAAGAGAAGCTTTCTTT
CASSAGPGREAFF
>TRBD2|TRBJ2-1|TRBV14|NA
TGTGCCAGCAGCCAAGGACTAGCGGGGGGAACTGAGCAGTTCTTC
CASSQGLAGGTEQFF
>NA|TRBJ2-2|TRBV5-4|NA
TGTGCCAGCAGCTTGGGCCAGTCGAACACCGGGGAGCTGTTTTTT
CASSLGQSNTGELFF
>NA|TRBJ2-3|TRBV9|NA
TGTGCCAGCAGCGTTGAGACAGGTGCAGATACGCAGTATTTT
CASSVETGADTQYF
>TRBD1|TRBJ1-5|TRBV4-1|NA
TGCGCCAGCAGCCAGGGACAGGGGGCCGTAGGCAATCAGCCCCAGCATTTT
CASSQGQGAVGNQPQHF
>NA|TRBJ2-6|TRBV18|NA
TGTGCCAGCTCACCACCCGGTGCCGTCTCTGGGGCCAACGTCCTGACTTTC
CASSPPGAVSGANVLTF
>TRBD2|TRBJ2-7|TRBV7-8|NA
TGTGCCAGCAGCTTATTGGGACTACTCTCCTACGAGCAGTACTTC
CASSLLGLLSYEQYF
>NA|TRBJ2-3|TRBV5-6|NA
TGTGCCAGCAGCCTCGTAGCGGGCACAGATACGCAGTATTTT
CASSLVAGTDTQYF
>TRBD2|TRBJ2-1|TRBV27|few
TGTGCCAGCAGTTTAGAGGGACTAGCTTACAATGAGCAGTTCTTC
CASSLEGLAYNEQFF
>NA|TRBJ2-5|TRBV27|NA
TGTGCCAGCAGTTTATCGTATACCATTCAAGAGACCCAGTACTTC
CASSLSYTIQETQYF